This T cell receptor beta chain was sequenced for a study of cytomegalovirus exposure and HLA in healthy donors. Study as a whole: The approximately 670 first-cohort repertoires and the 95 to 150 validation repertoires shared the same platform, a later analysis reported.

Overall study results and limits: Reported results showed that the classifier diagnosed cytomegalovirus status with high specificity and sensitivity. Rare TCR sequences predominated, though certain public TCRs were found in many donors.

This CDR3 contains 17 residues. J lost 3 bases, V lost 4 bases, and 8 bases had no gene match. Germline CDR1 SGHTA, CDR2 FQGNSA. In regard to this clone: Its antigen is not known.

Only in-frame clones appear in the TCRdb table, and some are missing; sequencing was by immunoSEQ multiplex PCR. This table has about 110,000 clones, roughly 90% appearing once. The chain has TRBV7-2 and TRBJ2-1; 11 positions agree with TRBD2. This receptor was identified in a woman under 40 in good health and CMV-seropositive. The sequencing sample was made of PBMCs. The CDR3 DNA reads TGTGCCAGCAGCTCCCCCTCTAGCGGGGGGCTCTACAATGAGCAGTTCTTC. This gives the protein CASSSPSSGGLYNEQFF. Full variable domain (missing parts from reference TRBV7-2 and TRBJ2-1): GAGVSQSPSNKVTEKGKDVELRCDPISGHTALYWYRQSLGQGLEFLIYFQGNSAPDKSGLPSDRFSAERTGGSVSTLTIQRTQQEDSAVYLCASSSPSSGGLYNEQFFGPGTRLTVL.